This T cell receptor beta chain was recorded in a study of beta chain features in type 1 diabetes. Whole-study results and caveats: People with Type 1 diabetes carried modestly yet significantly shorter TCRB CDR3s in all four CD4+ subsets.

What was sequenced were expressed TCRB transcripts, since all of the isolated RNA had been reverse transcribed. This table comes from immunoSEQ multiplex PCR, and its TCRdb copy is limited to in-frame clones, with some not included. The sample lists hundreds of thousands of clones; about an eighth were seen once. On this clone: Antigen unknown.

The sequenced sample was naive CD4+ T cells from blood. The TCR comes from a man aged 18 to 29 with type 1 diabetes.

In nucleotides, the CDR3 is TGTGCCAGCAGCGTGCTGGGGGGGCTCAGGGAGACCCAGTACTTC. Amino acids: CASSVLGGLRETQYF. The V call is TRBV9, the J call TRBJ2-5; a possible D gene is TRBD2 (7 bases). Germline V CDR1 and CDR2: SGDLS, YYNGEE. Between the trimmed V and J ends, which lost 2 bases and 5 bases, there was a span of 16 bases. The CDR3 extends over 15 amino acids.